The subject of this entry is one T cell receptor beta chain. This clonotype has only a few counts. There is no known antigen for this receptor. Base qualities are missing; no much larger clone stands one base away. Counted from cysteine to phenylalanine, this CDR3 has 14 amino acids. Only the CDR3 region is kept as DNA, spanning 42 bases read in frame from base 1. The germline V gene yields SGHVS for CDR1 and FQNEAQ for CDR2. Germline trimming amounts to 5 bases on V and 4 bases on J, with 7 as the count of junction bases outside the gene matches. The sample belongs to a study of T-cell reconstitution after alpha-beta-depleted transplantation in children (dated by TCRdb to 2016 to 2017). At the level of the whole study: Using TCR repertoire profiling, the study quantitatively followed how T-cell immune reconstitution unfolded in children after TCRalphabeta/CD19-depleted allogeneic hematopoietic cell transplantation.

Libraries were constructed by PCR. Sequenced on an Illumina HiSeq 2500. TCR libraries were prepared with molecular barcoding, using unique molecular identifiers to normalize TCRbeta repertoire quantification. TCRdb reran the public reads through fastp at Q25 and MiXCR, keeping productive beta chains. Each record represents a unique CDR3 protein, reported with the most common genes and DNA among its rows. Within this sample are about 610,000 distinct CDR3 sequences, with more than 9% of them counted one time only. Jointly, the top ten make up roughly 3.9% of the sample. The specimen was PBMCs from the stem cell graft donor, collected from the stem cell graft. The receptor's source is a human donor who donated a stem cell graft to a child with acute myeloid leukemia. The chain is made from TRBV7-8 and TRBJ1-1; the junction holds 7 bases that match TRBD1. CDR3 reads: CASSPPDRVTEAFF. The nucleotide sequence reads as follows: TGTGCCAGCAGCCCGCCCGACAGGGTCACTGAAGCTTTCTTT.